The TCR beta chain described here comes from a study of shared clonotypes between healthy human individuals. Study-level findings and limits: The study generally estimated greater richness for naive than memory subsets. Across a few donors, naive CD4 shared 5% to 5.5%, naive CD8 around 3.5%, memory CD4 roughly 2.4%, memory CD8 more than 0.35%.

As regards this clone: Its specificity is not known.

The germline gives CDR1 SNHLY, CDR2 FYNNEI. The CDR3 consists of 12 residues. V was trimmed by 4 bases and J by 5 bases, leaving 8 bases between them. Every donor was a Caucasian adult from Nashville, Tennessee. Profiling relied on immunoSEQ multiplex PCR, and the TCRdb table lists in-frame clones only, not all of them. The table shows approximately 2,000,000 clones, with just under 95% occurring only once. The sample was naive CD4+ T cells from PBMCs. Documented subset: CD45RA+ positively selected. The receptor's source is a man in his late teens or twenties in good health. Some clones in this sample may be carry-over from other donors' samples. The V gene is TRBV2, the J gene TRBJ2-5, with D hard to call. CDR3 sequence reads: CASSAETETQYF. In nucleotides, the CDR3 is TGTGCCAGCAGTGCAGAAACGGAGACCCAGTACTTC.